These 10 T cell receptor beta chains were all obtained from the same sample, sequenced in a study of blood T cell repertoires in COVID-19. Using immunoSEQ multiplex PCR, the repertoire was profiled, and TCRdb retains in-frame clones only, with some absent. The data show a few hundred thousand clones, with around nine tenths seen just once and about 9.2% held by the top ten. Sequencing was done on a sample of peripheral blood. The source is a man aged 40-49 years who had recovered from COVID-19.

V is TRBV28 and J is TRBJ2-7; D is ambiguous. The CDR3 contains 15 residues. The V gene's germline CDR1 is MDHEN and CDR2 SYDVKM. With 1 base removed from V and 4 bases from J, the gap between germline ends came to 14 bases. In DNA form, the CDR3 reads TGTGCCAGCAGTTTATATCCCTCTACAGATTACGAGCAGTACTTC. Its protein is CASSLYPSTDYEQYF.

V gene TRBV6-5 combines with J gene TRBJ2-5; possibly TRBD1 for D (6 bases). CDR3 length: 13 residues. Germline CDR1 and CDR2: MNHEY and SVGAGI. V was trimmed by 5 bases and J by 5 bases, leaving 12 bases between them. CDR3 sequence: CASSPTGRETQYF. Here the CDR3 DNA reads TGTGCCAGCAGTCCCACAGGGCGGGAGACCCAGTACTTC.

This chain connects TRBV7-9 to TRBJ1-6; D may be TRBD1 (6 bases). CDR1 SEHNR and CDR2 FQNEAQ come from the germline V gene (reference sequence). The CDR3 has 15 residues. V was shortened by 1 base and J by 3 bases, with 7 bases between the two germline ends. The CDR3 sequence is CASSLGDNYNSPLHF. CDR3 coding DNA: TGTGCCAGCAGCTTAGGGGACAACTATAATTCACCCCTCCACTTT.

The rearrangement links TRBV9 to TRBJ2-3, with 11 bases that match TRBD2. V gave up 3 bases and J gave up 9 bases; unmatched junction bases: 12. Germline V gene lookup returns CDR1 SGDLS and CDR2 YYNGEE. The CDR3 extends over 16 amino acids. The CDR3: CASSAPGLAGTQTQYF. In DNA form, the CDR3 reads TGTGCCAGCAGCGCCCCAGGACTAGCGGGTACCCAGACGCAGTATTTT.

The J gene is TRBJ1-6, the V gene TRBV6-2 or TRBV6-3, with TRBD1 identical over 7 bases. This CDR3 is built from 14 residues. V was clipped by 4 bases and J by 8 bases; unmatched bases: 5. Germline V gene sequence: CDR1 MNHEY, CDR2 SVGEGT. CDR3 DNA sequence: TGTGCCAGCAGTTTCAGGGGGGAGGATTCACCCCTCCACTTT. The encoded protein is CASSFRGEDSPLHF.

The V and J genes are TRBV28 and TRBJ1-2; D might be TRBD1 (6 bases). V was shortened by 5 bases and J by 2 bases, with 18 bases between the two germline ends. The CDR3 consists of 16 residues. The germline CDR1 and CDR2 sequences are MDHEN and SYDVKM. CDR3 sequence (DNA): TGTGCCAGCAGTACTCCTGGGCAGGGGCACAACTATGGCTACACCTTC. Its protein product is CASSTPGQGHNYGYTF.

V is TRBV20-1 and J is TRBJ1-4; no reliable D call. This CDR3 has 11 residues. Per the germline V gene, CDR1 is DFQATT and CDR2 is SNEGSKA (reference sequence). The V end lost 5 bases, the J end lost 8 bases, and 9 bases lay between the germline ends. CDR3 sequence (DNA): TGCAGTGCTCCCCTCGGGGAAAAACTGTTTTTT. It translates to CSAPLGEKLFF.

V usage is TRBV11-2 and J usage is TRBJ2-1; 11 nucleotides match TRBD2. Losses at the gene ends were 4 bases for V and 5 bases for J; bases not matched to a gene: 4. The germline CDR1 and CDR2 sequences are SGHAT and FQNNGV. The CDR3 has 15 residues. This chain's CDR3 is CASSSQGLADNEQFF. The CDR3 DNA reads TGTGCCAGCAGCTCCCAGGGACTAGCGGACAATGAGCAGTTCTTC.

This clone was found once. The V call is TRBV2, the J call TRBJ1-3, with D possibly being TRBD1 (5 bases). Trimming took off 3 bases at V and 3 bases at J, with 6 bases between the two ends. CDR3 length equals 13 residues. The V gene's germline CDR1 is SNHLY and CDR2 FYNNEI. The CDR3: CASSEQGGNTIYF. CDR3 bases: TGTGCCAGCAGTGAGCAGGGTGGAAACACCATATATTTT.

This clone showed up many times. The chain links TRBV2 to TRBJ2-2, with TRBD2 identical over 8 bases. V dropped 7 bases and J dropped 1; count of bases not matched to a gene: 2. The CDR3 runs to 14 residues. Germline-derived CDR1 and CDR2 are SNHLY and FYNNEI. As DNA, the CDR3 is TGTGCCAGCACGGGACTAGTGAACACCGGGGAGCTGTTTTTT. Translation: CASTGLVNTGELFF. Supplemented by reference TRBV2 and TRBJ2-2, the full variable domain reads EPEVTQTPSHQVTQMGQEVILRCVPISNHLYFYWYRQILGQKVEFLVSFYNNEISEKSEIFDDQFSVERPDGSNFTLKIRSTKLEDSAMYFCASTGLVNTGELFFGEGSRLTVL.